One sample yielded the 19 T cell receptor beta chains listed below, sequenced in a study of T cells after posttransplantation cyclophosphamide. Cells defined as naive were viable CD3+CD4+ or CD3+CD8+ and CCR7+CD45RA+CD45RO-CD95-CD27+CD28+. Assay used: immunoSEQ multiplex PCR; TCRdb lists only in-frame clones, some missing. This table has some 20,000 clones, over 95% appearing once. The sample comprised naive CD4+ T cells sorted from PBMCs. Every receptor here comes from a middle-aged man in good health, CMV-negative, and a related stem cell transplant donor.

The rearrangement uses TRBV5-1 and TRBJ2-2; 8 nucleotides match TRBD1. Germline CDR1 SGHRS, CDR2 YFSETQ. J was trimmed by 6 bases and V by 4 bases; bases with no gene match: 5. This CDR3 region has 14 residues. CDR3 residues: CASSLQGAAGELFF. In DNA, the CDR3 is TGCGCCAGCAGCCTGCAGGGGGCTGCCGGGGAGCTGTTTTTT. Combining the CDR3 with reference TRBV5-1 and TRBJ2-2 gives the whole variable domain KAGVTQTPRYLIKTRGQQVTLSCSPISGHRSVSWYQQTPGQGLQFLFEYFSETQRNKGNFPGRFSGRQFSNSRSEMNVSTLELGDSALYLCASSLQGAAGELFFGEGSRLTVL.

The chain carries TRBV18 and TRBJ2-7; D unclear. This CDR3 spans 13 amino acids. CDR1 is KGHSH and CDR2 is LQKENI in the germline V gene. Between the trimmed V and J ends, which lost 2 bases and 4 bases, there was a span of 9 bases. CDR3 region: CASSPTVLYEQYF. The DNA for the CDR3 is TGTGCCAGCTCACCAACGGTGTTGTACGAGCAGTACTTC.

This chain connects TRBV7-2 to TRBJ2-2; D not certain. Germline V gene lookup returns CDR1 SGHTA and CDR2 FQGNSA. Trimming left V 1 base short and J 1 base short, with 7 bases between. The CDR3 covers 15 residues. The CDR3 sequence: CASSLGTRNTGELFF. CDR3 DNA sequence: TGTGCCAGCAGCTTAGGAACCAGGAACACCGGGGAGCTGTTTTTT.

The chain joins TRBV6-4 to TRBJ1-1, with 7 bases identical to TRBD1. Unmatched junction bases numbered 8, after V lost 6 bases and J lost 1 base. This CDR3 comprises 15 residues. Per germline, CDR1 MRHNA and CDR2 SNTAGT. The CDR3 sequence is CASRESWTGNTEAFF. In DNA, the CDR3 is TGTGCCAGCAGAGAGAGCTGGACAGGGAACACTGAAGCTTTCTTT.

This clone is a singleton in its sample. The CDR3: CASSRGTDYEQYF. DNA for the CDR3: TGTGCCAGCAGTAGGGGGACAGACTACGAGCAGTACTTC. The chain uses TRBV27 and TRBJ2-7, with TRBD1 matching 7 bases. V trimming: 5 bases; J trimming: 3 bases; junction bases outside the gene matches: 4. The CDR3 has 13 amino acids. CDR1 and CDR2 from the germline V gene are MNHEY and SMNVEV (reference sequence).

V usage is TRBV9 and J usage is TRBJ2-3; 10 bases fit TRBD2. Per the germline V gene, CDR1 is SGDLS and CDR2 is YYNGEE. With V trimmed by 0 bases and J by 4 bases, 11 bases remained unmatched. The CDR3 has 18 amino acids. The CDR3 loop is CASSVAPSGGSRPDTQYF. The CDR3 nucleotides are TGTGCCAGCAGCGTAGCTCCTAGCGGGGGCTCACGGCCAGATACGCAGTATTTT.

The rearrangement uses TRBV29-1 and TRBJ1-1, with 7 bases aligning to TRBD1. The J segment lost 0 bases and the V segment lost 7 bases, leaving 2 bases of the junction unmatched. The CDR3 runs to 12 residues. Germline values: CDR1 SQVTM, CDR2 ANQGSEA. CDR3 DNA sequence: TGCAGCGGGGGACAGTTGAACACTGAAGCTTTCTTT. As protein: CSGGQLNTEAFF. The variable domain in full, completed from reference TRBV29-1 and TRBJ1-1, reads SAVISQKPSRDICQRGTSLTIQCQVDSQVTMMFWYRQQPGQSLTLIATANQGSEATYESGFVIDKFPISRPNLTFSTLTVSNMSPEDSSIYLCSGGQLNTEAFFGQGTRLTVV.

The rearrangement links TRBV6-1 to TRBJ2-5; D not certain. The CDR3 has 12 residues. Germline CDR1 reads MNHNS; CDR2 reads SASEGT. V was cut by 1 base and J by 5 bases, with 5 bases left in between. The CDR3 region is CASSEGSETQYF. DNA for the CDR3: TGTGCCAGCAGTGAAGGAAGCGAGACCCAGTACTTC.

Remarks on this clone: Mismatch with germline at one junction end may stem from a read error. The chain employs TRBV18 and TRBJ2-7; 8 bases align to TRBD1. CDR3 length: 13 amino acids. Germline V gene lookup returns CDR1 KGHSH and CDR2 LQKENI. As DNA, the CDR3 is TGTGCCAGCCCACCGGGGACAGGACGATGGCAGTACTTC. Translation gives CASPPGTGRWQYF.

The V gene is TRBV5-1, the J gene TRBJ2-7; D might be TRBD2 (5 bases). The germline V and J ends were trimmed by 2 bases and 0 bases, with 15 bases remaining between them. Germline V lookup: CDR1 SGHRS, CDR2 YFSETQ. The CDR3 is 16 residues long. This CDR3 reads CASSLAPERNSYEQYF. CDR3 coding DNA: TGCGCCAGCAGCTTAGCCCCGGAGCGGAACTCCTACGAGCAGTACTTC.

The V gene is TRBV5-4, the J gene TRBJ2-5; TRBD2 is a possible D gene (6 bases). Germline CDR1 SGHNT, CDR2 YYREEE (reference sequence). The CDR3 covers 16 residues. Deletions cut 2 bases from V and 1 base from J, with 15 bases between. This CDR3 reads CASSFPGPGGQETQYF. The CDR3 DNA is TGTGCCAGCAGCTTCCCGGGGCCCGGGGGCCAAGAGACCCAGTACTTC.

V is TRBV6-1 and J is TRBJ1-2; no definite D call. The CDR3 runs 14 residues. The V end lost 6 bases, the J end lost 0 bases, and 11 bases lay between the germline ends. Germline V gene data show CDR1 as MNHNS and CDR2 as SASEGT. CDR3 amino acids: CASSPDSPNYGYTF. CDR3 nucleotides: TGTGCCAGCAGCCCGGACTCGCCTAACTATGGCTACACCTTC.

A remark on this clone: Other DNA sequences in this specimen translate into the identical CDR3. The chain carries TRBV2 and TRBJ2-7; D might be TRBD1 (5 bases). The CDR3 runs to 15 residues. Germline lookup yields CDR1 SNHLY and CDR2 FYNNEI. V lost 3 bases to trimming and J lost 7 bases, with 19 bases between them. CDR3 residues: CASSEAQGSYGEQYF. For the CDR3, the DNA is TGTGCCAGCAGTGAGGCGCAGGGATCCTATGGGGAGCAGTACTTC.

The chain joins TRBV5-1 to TRBJ2-3; D may be TRBD2 (5 bases). Germline assignment: CDR1 SGHRS and CDR2 YFSETQ. The CDR3 runs 15 residues. V was pared by 6 bases and J by 2 bases, with 16 bases between. CDR3 region: CASNPLGAATDTQYF. In DNA form, the CDR3 reads TGCGCCAGCAACCCGTTGGGAGCGGCCACAGATACGCAGTATTTT.

V gene TRBV5-4 combines with J gene TRBJ1-3; D is undetermined. Germline V gives CDR1 SGHNT, CDR2 YYREEE (reference sequence). Trimming cost V 4 bases and J 4 bases, with 18 bases left between them. CDR3 length: 16 residues. CDR3 sequence: CASSPTSGVIGNTIYF. The DNA for the CDR3 is TGTGCCAGCAGCCCTACGTCGGGTGTGATAGGAAACACCATATATTTT.

J is TRBJ1-5 and V is TRBV10-3; the D gene is possibly TRBD1 (5 bases). This CDR3 contains 13 residues. Trimming shortened V by 10 bases and J by 4 bases, and 14 bases separated the two germline ends. CDR1 and CDR2 from the germline V gene are ENHRY and SYGVKD. The CDR3 bases are TGTGCCACAATGGGGGGGGGTAATCAGCCCCAGCATTTT. Its translation is CATMGGGNQPQHF.

This clone was counted once. The gene calls are TRBV5-1 and TRBJ1-1, with a tentative D call TRBD1 (5 bases). The CDR3 is 13 residues long. V lost 4 bases, J lost 7 bases, and 14 bases lay in between. Per germline, CDR1 SGHRS and CDR2 YFSETQ. Here the CDR3 reads CASSPRVRIEAFF. CDR3 DNA sequence: TGCGCCAGCAGCCCCAGGGTCAGGATTGAAGCTTTCTTT.

This chain uses TRBV6-5 with TRBJ2-3; 7 bases agree with TRBD1. Losses at the gene ends were 6 bases for V and 6 bases for J; bases not matched to a gene: 6. The length of the CDR3 is 13 residues. The germline V gene has CDR1 MNHEY and CDR2 SVGAGI. CDR3 nucleotides: TGTGCCAGCAGACCGACAGGGCGCGATACGCAGTATTTT. Protein: CASRPTGRDTQYF.

The genes are TRBV5-1 and TRBJ1-4; TRBD1 is a possible D gene (5 bases). Germline V gene lookup returns CDR1 SGHRS and CDR2 YFSETQ. This CDR3 contains 15 residues. The V end lost 4 bases, the J end lost 2 bases, and 12 bases lay between the germline ends. CDR3 in DNA: TGCGCCAGCAGCCCTACGGGGGTGACTAATGAAAAACTGTTTTTT. It is translated as CASSPTGVTNEKLFF.